This T cell receptor (beta chain) stems from a study of shared clonotypes between healthy human individuals. Comment on this clone: Other DNA variants within this sample encode the same CDR3.

All participating donors were Caucasian adults from Nashville, Tennessee. Clones were read by immunoSEQ multiplex PCR, and TCRdb kept only the in-frame ones, dropping some. The sample shows roughly 2.6 million clones, roughly 92% of them seen only once. CDR1 is SGDLS and CDR2 is YYNGEE in the germline V gene. The trim removed 4 bases at V and 2 bases at J, leaving 3 bases unmatched. CDR3 length: 14 residues. Sample: naive CD4+ T cells sorted from blood. As for subset: CD45RA+ positively selected. The V gene is TRBV9, the J gene TRBJ1-5; TRBD1 agrees at 7 bases. The TCR comes from a man aged 18 to 29 in good health. In nucleotides, the CDR3 is TGTGCCAGCAGCCGTACAGGGGGCAATCAGCCCCAGCATTTT. It specifies CASSRTGGNQPQHF.